These 26 T cell receptor beta chains were sequenced from one sample in a study of metastatic and nonmetastatic thyroid tumors. Every patient underwent thyroid surgery untreated. TCRdb re-called the PCR reads with MiXCR. Seen here are 50,000 or so clones, approximately 20% observed once, and the top ten hold roughly 3.8%. The sample consisted of blood. The receptors originated from a male donor with papillary thyroid cancer or a benign thyroid nodule (not recorded which). Some clones in this sample may be carry-over from other donors' samples.

Many counts were recorded for this clone. V and J are TRBV6-1 and TRBJ1-5, with D maybe TRBD1 (5 bases). V gave up 6 bases and J gave up 0 bases, with 9 bases separating them. This CDR3 comprises 14 residues. CDR1 is MNHNS, CDR2 SASEGT, per germline. DNA for the CDR3: TGTGCCAGCAGCGACAGTAATAGCAATCAGCCCCAGCATTTT. Protein sequence: CASSDSNSNQPQHF.

This clone was found a few times. The V and J genes are TRBV12-3 or TRBV12-4 and TRBJ2-1; D is unclear. Between the trimmed V and J ends, which lost 8 bases and 10 bases, there was a span of 15 bases. The CDR3 spans 12 residues. The CDR3 sequence: CASSVEAREQFF. CDR3 nucleotides: TGTGCCAGCTCCGTAGAGGCCCGGGAGCAGTTCTTC.

This clone was seen repeatedly, ten times or more. The genes are TRBV20-1 and TRBJ2-4, with TRBD1 matching 8 bases. Per the germline V gene, CDR1 is DFQATT and CDR2 is SNEGSKA (reference sequence). The CDR3 totals 18 residues. V trimming: 1 base; J trimming: 0 bases; junction bases outside the gene matches: 11. The CDR3 DNA sequence: TGCAGTGCTAGAGTACACGGACAGGGACGCCTAGCCAAAAACATTCAGTACTTC. Its protein is CSARVHGQGRLAKNIQYF.

This clone was seen more than once but under ten times. This CDR3 is CASSIGLRDTEAFF. CDR3 nucleotides: TGTGCCAGTAGTATAGGGTTGAGGGACACTGAAGCTTTCTTT. This chain uses TRBV19 with TRBJ1-1, with D uncertain. This CDR3 spans 14 amino acids. The germline V gene has CDR1 LNHDA and CDR2 SQIVND (reference sequence). Trimming left V 1 base short and J 3 bases short, with 9 bases between.

The sample holds many counts of this clone. The CDR3 coding sequence is TGTGCCAGCAGCTCCAGCGGGAGTTCCTACAATGAGCAGTTCTTC. This translates into CASSSSGSSYNEQFF. This chain joins TRBV9 and TRBJ2-1; 8 positions agree with TRBD2. This CDR3 has 15 residues. Germline CDR1 reads SGDLS; CDR2 reads YYNGEE. With V trimmed by 4 bases and J by 1 base, 4 bases remained unmatched. The full variable domain, rest sourced from reference TRBV9 and TRBJ2-1, is DSGVTQTPKHLITATGQRVTLRCSPRSGDLSVYWYQQSLDQGLQFLIQYYNGEERAKGNILERFSAQQFPDLHSELNLSSLELGDSALYFCASSSSGSSYNEQFFGPGTRLTVL.

By share, this clone counts as medium-sized (0.01 to 0.1%). This chain joins TRBV6-1 and TRBJ2-2; no firm D call. V shed 6 bases and J shed 1 base, with 12 bases lying between them. This CDR3 is built from 15 residues. Germline V gene lookup returns CDR1 MNHNS and CDR2 SASEGT. The DNA of the CDR3 is TGTGCCAGCAGAAAGGGCGGTTTGAACACCGGGGAGCTGTTTTTT. This codes for CASRKGGLNTGELFF.

This clone was seen ten or more times. The genes are TRBV4-1 and TRBJ2-3; TRBD1 agrees at 7 bases. The CDR3 is 15 amino acids. Per germline, CDR1 MGHRA and CDR2 YSYEKL. Germline trimming cut 1 base from V and 6 bases from J; bases unmatched to any gene: 7. CDR3 coding DNA: TGCGCCAGCAGCCAAGCTCCCGACAGGGTGGATACGCAGTATTTT. Its protein is CASSQAPDRVDTQYF.

At least ten counts were recorded for this clone. The chain links TRBV28 to TRBJ2-7; 9 bases agree with TRBD1. Per germline, CDR1 MDHEN and CDR2 SYDVKM. The V and J ends lost 5 bases and 1 base, in that order; junction bases with no gene match: 6. There are 15 residues in the CDR3. The CDR3: CASSPTGTGSYEQYF. CDR3 DNA: TGTGCCAGCAGTCCAACCGGGACAGGGTCCTACGAGCAGTACTTC.

Regarding this clone: A much larger clone differs from this one at a single base, so this may be a read error. The conserved phenylalanine or tryptophan normally closing the CDR3 is absent here, so this likely arose from a read error. V and J are TRBV6-5 and TRBJ2-7, with TRBD2 as a possible D gene (5 bases). The V and J ends lost 2 bases and 9 bases respectively, with 20 bases between them. This CDR3 comprises 15 residues. Germline loops: CDR1 MNHEY, CDR2 SVGAGI. The CDR3 sequence: CASSYPAWDYRGQYS. The CDR3 region has the DNA TGTGCCAGCAGTTACCCGGCATGGGATTATCGGGGGCAGTACTCC.

V is TRBV20-1 and J is TRBJ2-1; D is possibly TRBD2 (5 bases). Germline V lookup: CDR1 DFQATT, CDR2 SNEGSKA (reference sequence). Trimming cost V 3 bases and J 5 bases, with 11 bases left between them. CDR3 length: 13 amino acids. CDR3 coding DNA: TGCAGTGCTAGCAGAGGGCCACACAATGAGCAGTTCTTC. Amino acids: CSASRGPHNEQFF.

This clone was counted ten times or more. The rearrangement uses TRBV16 and TRBJ2-1; 13 positions match TRBD2. The V gene's germline CDR1 is KGHSY and CDR2 FQNENV. CDR3 length: 16 amino acids. The trim removed 5 bases at V and 6 bases at J, leaving 7 bases unmatched. In DNA, the CDR3 is TGTGCCAGCAGCGCTGCACTAGCGGGAGGGCGCAATGAGCAGTTCTTC. It translates to CASSAALAGGRNEQFF.

This clone occurred many times. The J gene is TRBJ2-1, the V gene TRBV20-1; 11 bases align to TRBD2. The CDR3 consists of 15 residues. Germline CDR1 and CDR2: DFQATT and SNEGSKA (reference sequence). V lost 0 bases to trimming and J lost 8 bases; unmatched junction nucleotides: 6. CDR3 loop: CSARDRLAGSDEQFF. The CDR3 DNA reads as TGCAGTGCTAGAGACCGACTAGCGGGAAGCGATGAGCAGTTCTTC.

This clone was seen ten or more times. The genes are TRBV6-1 and TRBJ2-4, with 7 bases identical to TRBD1. Germline V gene lookup returns CDR1 MNHNS and CDR2 SASEGT. J lost 2 bases, V lost 5 bases, and 12 bases had no gene match. This CDR3 spans 17 amino acids. The CDR3 region has the DNA TGTGCCAGCAGTCCGGGACAGCCGGTTTTGACCAAAAACATTCAGTACTTC. Residues: CASSPGQPVLTKNIQYF.

This clone occurred many times. The chain employs TRBV9 and TRBJ2-7, with TRBD1 identical over 9 bases. The CDR3 is 16 residues long. CDR1 is SGDLS and CDR2 is YYNGEE in the germline V gene. J lost 6 bases, V lost 0 bases, and 10 bases had no gene match. This CDR3 is CASSVDLGTGSREQYF. In DNA form, the CDR3 reads TGTGCCAGCAGCGTAGATTTAGGGACAGGGTCGCGCGAGCAGTACTTC.

This clone was seen repeatedly, ten times or more. Other DNA sequences in this sample translate to the same CDR3. The rearrangement uses TRBV12-3 or TRBV12-4 and TRBJ2-2, with no clear D. The CDR3 length is 14 residues. With 6 bases removed from V and 3 bases from J, the gap between germline ends came to 11 bases. The chain's CDR3 is CASSSGSDTGELFF. As DNA, the CDR3 is TGTGCCAGCAGCTCAGGATCCGACACCGGGGAGCTGTTTTTT.

Ten or more counts support this clone. The genes are TRBV28 and TRBJ2-2, with TRBD1 identical over 9 bases. J gave up 8 bases and V 6 bases, and 7 bases lay outside the gene matches. The CDR3 length is 14 residues. Germline V CDR1 and CDR2: MDHEN, SYDVKM. CDR3 loop: CASRKNRGLGELFF. Written as DNA, the CDR3 is TGTGCCAGCAGGAAAAACAGGGGGCTAGGGGAGCTGTTTTTT. Combining the CDR3 with reference TRBV28 and TRBJ2-2 gives the whole variable domain DVKVTQSSRYLVKRTGEKVFLECVQDMDHENMFWYRQDPGLGLRLIYFSYDVKMKEKGDIPEGYSVSREKKERFSLILESASTNQTSMYLCASRKNRGLGELFFGEGSRLTVL.

The rearrangement links TRBV20-1 to TRBJ2-7; weak D call: TRBD2 (5 bases). Germline CDR1 reads DFQATT; CDR2 reads SNEGSKA (reference sequence). V gave up 6 bases and J gave up 2 bases, with 14 bases separating them. This CDR3 contains 13 residues. CDR3: CSAPRRGAYEQYF. CDR3 nucleotides: TGCAGTGCCCCGCGACGGGGAGCCTACGAGCAGTACTTC.

This clone was picked up many times. CDR3 loop: CAWSVQSLGTQYF. The CDR3, as DNA: TGTGCCTGGAGTGTACAGTCCTTAGGGACCCAGTACTTC. The chain combines TRBV30 with TRBJ2-5; no reliable D call. The germline V and J ends were trimmed by 0 bases and 7 bases, with 12 bases remaining between them. Germline CDR1 and CDR2: GTSNPN and SVGIG (reference sequence). The CDR3 covers 13 residues.

This clone was picked up many times. This sequence joins TRBV6-1 and TRBJ2-2, with TRBD1 identical over 8 bases. Losses at the gene ends were 6 bases for V and 13 bases for J; bases not matched to a gene: 19. The CDR3 covers 16 residues. Per the germline V gene, CDR1 is MNHNS and CDR2 is SASEGT. For the CDR3, the DNA is TGTGCCAGCAGACTCGCAGGGGGCGGTCCACCCTACCGGCTGTTTTTT. Amino acids: CASRLAGGGPPYRLFF.

The table lists this clone with many counts. V is TRBV5-5 and J is TRBJ2-1; 7 bases fit TRBD1. The CDR3 consists of 19 residues. From germline, CDR1 is SGHKS and CDR2 YYEKEE (reference sequence). V lost 0 bases, J lost 4 bases, and 16 bases stayed unmatched. This chain's CDR3 is CASSLALRKTGPIYNEQFF. The CDR3 DNA sequence: TGTGCCAGCAGCTTGGCCCTTCGAAAGACAGGGCCCATATACAATGAGCAGTTCTTC.

This clone was counted many times. The V call is TRBV5-1, the J call TRBJ2-3, with unresolved D. Germline CDR1 SGHRS, CDR2 YFSETQ. The V and J ends lost 0 bases and 2 bases respectively, with 7 bases between them. There are 14 residues in the CDR3. The CDR3 loop is CASSLALTTDTQYF. The CDR3 DNA reads TGCGCCAGCAGCTTGGCCTTGACCACAGATACGCAGTATTTT.

The chain links TRBV6-4 to TRBJ2-3; tentative D call: TRBD2 (5 bases). V dropped 8 bases and J dropped 1 base, with 31 bases sitting between them. Germline lookup yields CDR1 MRHNA and CDR2 SNTAGT. CDR3 size: 20 residues. CDR3 in DNA: TGTGCCAGCCTCCCCCTTGTCCGGACTCCTGTTTACTGGGGCACAGATACGCAGTATTTT. This gives the protein CASLPLVRTPVYWGTDTQYF.

This clone was observed many times. V is TRBV5-1 and J is TRBJ2-7, with 7 bases that match TRBD1. CDR1 is SGHRS and CDR2 is YFSETQ in the germline V gene. The CDR3 covers 13 residues. V shed 4 bases, J shed 3 bases, and the junction held 4 bases outside the gene matches. The CDR3 DNA is TGCGCCAGCAGCGTCCGGGACAGCTACGAGCAGTACTTC. Translated, it gives CASSVRDSYEQYF.

Remarks on this clone: One junction end disagrees with the germline gene, perhaps due to a read error. The chain couples TRBV6-2 or TRBV6-3 to TRBJ2-2; a weak D match, TRBD2 (6 bases). Germline V lookup: CDR1 MNHEY, CDR2 SVGEGT. This CDR3 comprises 13 residues. In DNA form, the CDR3 reads TGTGCCATCAGTTACGTGGGACTCGGTGAGCTGTTTTTT. As protein: CAISYVGLGELFF.

This clone has a count of ten or more. This chain joins TRBV2 and TRBJ1-1; 8 positions match TRBD1. The CDR3 length is 13 residues. Trimming at V came to 3 bases and at J to 7 bases, leaving 4 bases not matched to a gene. Germline loops: CDR1 SNHLY, CDR2 FYNNEI. CDR3 DNA: TGTGCCAGCAGTGAGGACAGGGCTTATGAAGCTTTCTTT. As protein: CASSEDRAYEAFF.

The table lists this clone with many counts. J is TRBJ2-3 and V is TRBV11-1; tentatively, D is TRBD1 (6 bases). The CDR3 sequence is 15 residues long. V lost 1 base and J lost 4, with 12 bases in between. The V gene's germline CDR1 is SGHAT and CDR2 FQDESV (reference sequence). CDR3 bases: TGTGCCAGCAGCTTAGTAGGGGACATTTCAGATACGCAGTATTTT. Protein: CASSLVGDISDTQYF. Based on the CDR3 plus reference TRBV11-1 and TRBJ2-3, the full variable domain is EAEVAQSPRYKITEKSQAVAFWCDPISGHATLYWYRQILGQGPELLVQFQDESVVDDSQLPKDRFSAERLKGVDSTLKIQPAELGDSAMYLCASSLVGDISDTQYFGPGTRLTVL.